This T cell receptor beta chain originates from a study of relationships among human T cell subsets. From mRNA, alpha and beta CDR3 regions were amplified using semiquantitative ARM-PCR. Exponential amplification used communal superprimers after tagged nested gene-specific primers in ARM-PCR. MiXCR, run by TCRdb on the multiplex PCR reads, gives a single entry per CDR3 protein. This table holds some 16,000 distinct CDR3 sequences, less than 80% found once. V lost 6 bases and J lost 7; bases outside the gene matches: 6. This CDR3 region has 14 residues. Germline V gene data show CDR1 as ENHRY and CDR2 as SYGVKD.

This chain joins TRBV10-3 and TRBJ1-2, with 12 bases fitting TRBD1. Sequences were obtained from total T cells sorted from blood. The TCR originated in a man aged 40-55 years in good health. The CDR3 DNA follows: TGTGCCATCAGGGAGGGACAGGGGGCGGCTGGCTACACCTTC. This translates into CAIREGQGAAGYTF.